This is a list of T cell receptor beta chains from one sample in a study of blood T cell repertoires in COVID-19. Some clones are missing from TCRdb's copy, which holds only in-frame ones; the method was immunoSEQ multiplex PCR. The sample lists about 180,000 clones; around four fifths were seen once. The sample comprised peripheral blood. These receptors originate from a woman in her 70s with COVID-19, enrolled during active disease. Each CDR3 is given with its conserved first and last residue. The order of the fields is clone size, J gene, D gene, V gene, CDR3 DNA, CDR3 protein. A D gene is named only where the DNA matches it firmly. For some rows the clone size is stated as once, few or many, or as a class when expanded; others skip it.

NA TRBJ1-1 NA TRBV19 TGTGCCAGTAGTATTTTGGGAGGGAACACTGAAGCTTTCTTT CASSILGGNTEAFF
few TRBJ2-1 TRBD2 TRBV19 TGTGCCAGTAGTATACCTGGGCGGGGGAATGAGCAGTTCTTC CASSIPGRGNEQFF
NA TRBJ2-1 TRBD2 TRBV6-2/TRBV6-3 TGTGCCAGCAGCTCCTCCGGGACTAGCGGGAGGGCCTACAATGAGCAGTTCTTC CASSSSGTSGRAYNEQFF
NA TRBJ1-1 NA TRBV30 TGTGCCTGGAGCGTACGACAGAACACTGAAGCTTTCTTT CAWSVRQNTEAFF
NA TRBJ2-3 NA TRBV6-5 TGTGCCAGCAGTTACTCGGGGGGTACGCAGTATTTT CASSYSGGTQYF
few TRBJ2-5 TRBD2 TRBV2 TGTGCCAGCAGTGAAGCCTCGGGGGGACTATCAACCCTGAACTTC CASSEASGGLSTLNF
NA TRBJ2-1 NA TRBV24-1 TGTGCCACCCGAGGAGACGGGGGTGCCTACAATGAGCAGTTCTTC CATRGDGGAYNEQFF
NA TRBJ1-2 NA TRBV15 TGTGCCACCAGCCCCGAGGGCAGGCCCCTCTATGGCTACACCTTC CATSPEGRPLYGYTF
NA TRBJ2-5 TRBD2 TRBV5-4 TGTGCCAGCAGCAAGACTAGCGGAGAGACCCAGTACTTC CASSKTSGETQYF
NA TRBJ1-5 TRBD1 TRBV28 TGTGCCAGCAGTTTATCAGCAGGGGGGAGACAGCCCCAGCATTTT CASSLSAGGRQPQHF
NA TRBJ1-5 TRBD1 TRBV29-1 TGCAGCGTTGCCACAGGGGCCTCCAATCAGCCCCAGCATTTT CSVATGASNQPQHF
NA TRBJ1-4 NA TRBV19 TGTGCCAGTAGTAAAGCGGTTAATGAAAAACTGTTTTTT CASSKAVNEKLFF
NA TRBJ2-6 NA TRBV29-1 TGCAGCGTACTCGGACAACGTGGGCTCGGGGCCAACGTCCTGACTTTC CSVLGQRGLGANVLTF
few TRBJ1-1 NA TRBV5-6 TGTGCCAGCAGCTTTGCCGGGAACACTGAAGCTTTCTTT CASSFAGNTEAFF
NA TRBJ2-3 NA TRBV28 TGTGCCAGCAGTCCCTCGGACAGATTGCCTCTTATGGGAGATACGCAGTATTTT CASSPSDRLPLMGDTQYF
NA TRBJ2-1 TRBD1 TRBV14 TGTGCCAGCAGCCAGCAGACCGGACAGGCGGTCGTCTTC CASSQQTGQAVVF
NA TRBJ2-1 TRBD2 TRBV7-2 TGTGCCAGCAGTCCCCCCAGCGGGAGAGTTAGGAATGAGCAGTTCTTC CASSPPSGRVRNEQFF
NA TRBJ1-1 NA TRBV19 TGTGCCAGTAGTACTGGACGGGAGAACACTGAAGCTTTCTTT CASSTGRENTEAFF
NA TRBJ1-3 NA TRBV9 TGTGCCAGCAGTGCTCATACAGAGGGAAACACCATATATTTT CASSAHTEGNTIYF
NA TRBJ1-4 TRBD1 TRBV5-1 TGCGCCAGCAGTCTCACAGGGGGAGGTGAAAAACTGTTTTTT CASSLTGGGEKLFF
NA TRBJ2-1 NA TRBV28 TGTGCCAGCAGTTTGGGAGGTGCCGTCACCTACAATGAGCAGTTCTTC CASSLGGAVTYNEQFF
NA TRBJ1-1 NA TRBV5-1 TGCGCCAGCAGCTTGGGACAGTACGGGGGGACAACTGAAGCTTTCTTT CASSLGQYGGTTEAFF
NA TRBJ2-4 TRBD2 TRBV2 TGTGCCAGCAGTGATTTATTGGGGGGGGTAGCCAAAAACATTCAGTACTTC CASSDLLGGVAKNIQYF
NA TRBJ2-1 TRBD1 TRBV7-2 TGTGCCAGCAGCCCCCTGGGACAGGCAACCTACAATGAGCAGTTCTTC CASSPLGQATYNEQFF
NA TRBJ2-3 NA TRBV5-1 TGCGCCAGCAGTCCGAGCGGTAGCACAGATACGCAGTATTTT CASSPSGSTDTQYF
NA TRBJ2-4 TRBD1 TRBV28 TGTGCCAGCAGCCGTTCAGGGGGTTTGGCCAAAAACATTCAGTACTTC CASSRSGGLAKNIQYF
NA TRBJ1-1 NA TRBV6-5 TGTGCCAGCAGCCCACCTGGGGGGGGGAACACTGAAGCTTTCTTT CASSPPGGGNTEAFF
NA TRBJ1-2 NA TRBV11-2 TGTGCCAGCAGCTTTATCCAGGGGCGAGGCTACACCTTC CASSFIQGRGYTF
NA TRBJ2-1 NA TRBV7-8 TGTGCCAGCAGTCAAGTAGTATTCGACAATGAGCAGTTCTTC CASSQVVFDNEQFF
once TRBJ2-5 TRBD1 TRBV19 TGTGCCAGTAGTATAGTATTGGGACAGGGCCAGACCCAGTACTTC CASSIVLGQGQTQYF